This T cell receptor (beta chain) was identified in a study of metastatic and nonmetastatic thyroid tumors. The wider study: Blood and tumor or nodule tissue repertoires from malignant and benign thyroid patients were compared.

Study-level findings and limits: Significantly higher TCR beta diversity was reportedly seen in malignant thyroid tumors than benign nodules, in blood and tumor.

Regarding this clone: Its antigen remains unidentified.

Every patient underwent thyroid surgery untreated. Germline CDR1 reads DFQATT; CDR2 reads SNEGSKA (reference sequence). The CDR3 extends over 13 amino acids. V lost 2 bases and J lost 7, with 9 bases in between. The authors' processing: Construction of a distant-metastasis classifier for papillary thyroid cancer relied on CDR3 differences across clinicopathological groups. TCRdb reanalyzed the PCR reads via MiXCR. The V and J calls here are based on TCRdb, not the publication. The sample includes about 26,000 clones, roughly 24% of them seen just once. The specimen sequenced was blood. The V call is TRBV20-1, the J call TRBJ1-6; D gene ambiguous. This TCR was sampled from a female donor with papillary thyroid cancer or a benign thyroid nodule (not recorded which). Some clones in this sample may be carry-over from other donors' samples. This CDR3 is CSARTQQNSPLHF. The CDR3 DNA reads as TGCAGTGCTAGAACTCAGCAAAATTCACCCCTCCACTTT.